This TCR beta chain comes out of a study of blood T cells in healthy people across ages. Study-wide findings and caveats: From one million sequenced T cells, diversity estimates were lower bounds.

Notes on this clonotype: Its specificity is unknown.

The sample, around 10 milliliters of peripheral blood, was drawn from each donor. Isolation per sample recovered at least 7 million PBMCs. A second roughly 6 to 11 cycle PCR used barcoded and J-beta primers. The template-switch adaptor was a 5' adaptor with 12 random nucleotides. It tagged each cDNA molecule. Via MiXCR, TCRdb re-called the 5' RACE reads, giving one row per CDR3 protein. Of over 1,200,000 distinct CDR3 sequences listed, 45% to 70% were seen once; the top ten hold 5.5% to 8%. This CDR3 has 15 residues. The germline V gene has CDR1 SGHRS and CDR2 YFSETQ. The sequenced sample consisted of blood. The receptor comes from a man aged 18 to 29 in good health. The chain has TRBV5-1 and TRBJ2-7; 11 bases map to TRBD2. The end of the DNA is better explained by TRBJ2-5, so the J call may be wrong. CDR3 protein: CASSRLAGTRETQYF. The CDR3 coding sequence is TGCGCCAGCAGCCGACTAGCGGGGACTCGGGAGACCCAGTACTTC.